The 30 T cell receptor beta chains given below trace back to one sample, sequenced in a study of shared clonotypes between healthy human individuals. Assay used: immunoSEQ multiplex PCR; TCRdb lists only in-frame clones, some missing. The profile shows roughly 1,100,000 clones, around 74% of them singletons. The sequencing input was memory CD4+ T cells sorted from blood. Subset meaning: CD45RA-negative fraction. These receptors were obtained from a man aged 18 to 29 in good health.

The V call is TRBV5-4, the J call TRBJ2-2; 8 nucleotides line up with TRBD2. Germline values: CDR1 SGHNT, CDR2 YYREEE (reference sequence). V shed 4 bases, J shed 2 bases, and the junction held 7 bases outside the gene matches. This CDR3 contains 16 residues. The CDR3 spells CASSPAGGYNTGELFF. CDR3 DNA: TGTGCCAGCAGCCCCGCGGGGGGCTATAACACCGGGGAGCTGTTTTTT.

This clone was observed a handful of times. V usage is TRBV2 and J usage is TRBJ1-4; the D is unclear. The CDR3 has 15 amino acids. Germline V lookup: CDR1 SNHLY, CDR2 FYNNEI. V gave up 9 bases and J gave up 0 bases, with 14 bases separating them. The DNA of the CDR3 is TGTGCCAGAAACAACCCGGGATCAACTAATGAAAAACTGTTTTTT. Translation: CARNNPGSTNEKLFF.

The rearrangement joins TRBV10-2 to TRBJ2-5; the D gene could be TRBD1 or TRBD2 (5 bases each). This CDR3 comprises 13 residues. Per germline, CDR1 WSHSY and CDR2 SAAADI. Trimming removed 3 bases from V and 5 bases from J, with 10 bases in between. The DNA for the CDR3 is TGCGCCAGCAGTGACGGTTGGGGGGAGACCCAGTACTTC. Its translation is CASSDGWGETQYF.

In regard to this clone: A read error may be the cause here, since a much bigger clone is one base away. The rearrangement joins TRBV6-4 to TRBJ1-1; no reliable D call. This CDR3 comprises 17 residues. Looked up from germline, CDR1 is MRHNA and CDR2 is SNTAGT. With 2 bases removed from V and 1 base from J, the gap between germline ends came to 17 bases. In nucleotides, the CDR3 is TGTGCCAGCAGTGACCCAAGCCCGACATCCGAGAACACTGAAGCTTTCTTT. Amino acid sequence: CASSDPSPTSENTEAFF.

V gene TRBV11-2 combines with J gene TRBJ2-6, with D possibly TRBD1 on 6 matching bases. This CDR3 has 18 residues. CDR1 and CDR2 (germline): SGHAT, FQNNGV. Between the trimmed V and J ends, which lost 0 bases and 0 bases, there was a span of 12 bases. CDR3 residues: CASSLEVLGASGANVLTF. CDR3 sequence (DNA): TGTGCCAGCAGCTTAGAGGTTTTGGGGGCCTCTGGGGCCAACGTCCTGACTTTC.

The chain recombines TRBV6-5 with TRBJ1-6; D is undetermined. CDR1 MNHEY and CDR2 SVGAGI come from the germline V gene. The V and J ends lost 7 bases and 7 bases respectively, with 17 bases between them. This CDR3 comprises 15 residues. The CDR3 protein is CASTSGQVSNSPLHF. Here the CDR3 DNA reads TGTGCCAGCACCTCGGGTCAGGTATCCAATTCACCCCTCCACTTT.

The genes are TRBV9 and TRBJ2-5; D perhaps matches TRBD1 (6 bases). Germline CDR1 reads SGDLS; CDR2 reads YYNGEE. CDR3 length equals 14 residues. Trimming cost V 4 bases and J 4 bases, with 14 bases left between them. The CDR3 region has the DNA TGTGCCAGCAGCTCTCACAGGGATGGAGAGACCCAGTACTTC. Amino acids: CASSSHRDGETQYF. The full variable domain, in which reference TRBV9 and TRBJ2-5 provide the parts outside the CDR3, is DSGVTQTPKHLITATGQRVTLRCSPRSGDLSVYWYQQSLDQGLQFLIQYYNGEERAKGNILERFSAQQFPDLHSELNLSSLELGDSALYFCASSSHRDGETQYFGPGTRLLVL.

V gene TRBV5-4 combines with J gene TRBJ2-5; no reliable D call. Trimming took 3 bases from V and 0 from J, leaving 3 bases between them. The CDR3 contains 12 residues. Germline lookup yields CDR1 SGHNT and CDR2 YYREEE (reference sequence). For the CDR3, the DNA is TGTGCCAGCAGCTGGAACCAAGAGACCCAGTACTTC. Protein: CASSWNQETQYF.

Points on this clone: One end of the junction varies from germline; a read error may be responsible. The rearrangement joins TRBV7-9 to TRBJ1-6; D is ambiguous. CDR1 is SEHNR and CDR2 is FQNEAQ in the germline V gene (reference sequence). This CDR3 is built from 13 residues. CDR3 loop: CASSLAGDTAFYF. CDR3 DNA sequence: TGTGCCAGCAGCTTAGCGGGCGACACCGCATTTTACTTT.

This sequence joins TRBV18 and TRBJ1-1; possible D gene TRBD1, 6 bases. With 1 base removed from V and 7 bases from J, the gap between germline ends came to 16 bases. The CDR3 is made up of 15 amino acids. CDR1 KGHSH and CDR2 LQKENI come from the germline V gene. The CDR3 region is CASSPRPSGEGEAFF. The CDR3 nucleotides read TGTGCCAGCTCACCACGGCCGTCAGGGGAGGGTGAAGCTTTCTTT.

The J gene is TRBJ2-1, the V gene TRBV5-6; 8 positions match TRBD1. J lost 7 bases, V lost 0 bases, and 6 bases had no gene match. The germline V gene has CDR1 SGHDT and CDR2 YYEEEE. The CDR3 consists of 15 residues. The CDR3 region has the DNA TGTGCCAGCAGCTTGGGGACAGGGAAGAGAAATGAGCAGTTCTTC. The encoded protein is CASSLGTGKRNEQFF.

This clone appeared a few times. This rearrangement joins TRBV6-1 to TRBJ1-2; D call uncertain. Trimming took off 9 bases at V and 6 bases at J, with 17 bases between the two ends. Germline lookup yields CDR1 MNHNS and CDR2 SASEGT. The CDR3 is 13 residues long. CDR3 bases: TGTGCCAGTTCTCCGTACCCCAAGAATGGCTACACCTTC. Its translation: CASSPYPKNGYTF.

This chain joins TRBV5-1 and TRBJ1-1; D unclear. Trimming pared 0 bases from V and 1 base from J, leaving 10 bases between. Germline V gene sequence: CDR1 SGHRS, CDR2 YFSETQ. This CDR3 region has 15 residues. The CDR3 here is CASSLDGYPNTEAFF. As DNA, the CDR3 is TGCGCCAGCAGCTTGGATGGTTACCCGAACACTGAAGCTTTCTTT.

The chain combines TRBV5-1 with TRBJ2-5; D is tentatively TRBD1 or TRBD2 (6 bases each). The CDR3 is 16 residues long. V lost 4 bases and J 3 bases, leaving 19 bases between the germline ends. Germline CDR1 reads SGHRS; CDR2 reads YFSETQ. This chain's CDR3 is CASSPDGGRGEETQYF. CDR3 DNA sequence: TGCGCCAGCAGCCCCGATGGGGGGCGCGGGGAAGAGACCCAGTACTTC.

This clone came up once. The V and J genes are TRBV18 and TRBJ2-5; tentatively, D is TRBD1 (6 bases). The CDR3 has 15 amino acids. V shed 3 bases and J shed 1 base, with 12 bases lying between them. Germline CDR1 reads KGHSH; CDR2 reads LQKENI. CDR3 in amino acids: CASSPGRQAQETQYF. The CDR3 DNA follows: TGTGCCAGCTCACCTGGAAGACAGGCCCAAGAGACCCAGTACTTC. Full variable domain (remainder filled in from reference TRBV18 and TRBJ2-5): NAGVMQNPRHLVRRRGQEARLRCSPMKGHSHVYWYRQLPEEGLKFMVYLQKENIIDESGMPKERFSAEFPKEGPSILRIQQVVRGDSAAYFCASSPGRQAQETQYFGPGTRLLVL.

In regard to this clone: Other DNA variants within this sample encode the same CDR3. The rearrangement uses TRBV7-2 and TRBJ2-5; D possibly corresponds to TRBD1 (5 bases). This CDR3 contains 13 residues. CDR1 and CDR2 from the germline V gene are SGHTA and FQGNSA. The germline V and J ends were trimmed by 5 bases and 3 bases, with 10 bases remaining between them. The CDR3 coding sequence is TGTGCCAGCAGCCTCGTCAGGGAAGAGACCCAGTACTTC. Its translation is CASSLVREETQYF.

This clone was detected a few times. This chain links TRBV30 with TRBJ1-5, with 8 bases aligning to TRBD1. CDR3 size: 14 residues. Germline assignment: CDR1 GTSNPN and CDR2 SVGIG (reference sequence). After removal of 5 bases from V and 5 bases from J, the junction contained 8 bases not matched to a gene. DNA of the CDR3: TGTGCCTGGGCTGACAGGGGTCGAGATCAGCCCCAGCATTTT. Translation gives CAWADRGRDQPQHF.

This clone was observed a handful of times. The V and J genes are TRBV5-1 and TRBJ1-6; D call uncertain. The length of the CDR3 is 15 residues. V dropped 0 bases and J dropped 9 bases, with 13 bases sitting between them. CDR1 and CDR2 (germline): SGHRS, YFSETQ. The CDR3 spells CASSLAGAGRSPLHF. In DNA form, the CDR3 reads TGCGCCAGCAGCTTGGCCGGCGCAGGCCGTTCACCCCTCCACTTT.

This clone was picked up many times. The CDR3 DNA reads as TGTGCCAGCAGCTTAGTACAGGGGGCCGAGGAGACCCAGTACTTC. Protein: CASSLVQGAEETQYF. This rearrangement joins TRBV7-8 to TRBJ2-5, with 9 bases lining up with TRBD1. The CDR3 is 15 residues long. CDR1 and CDR2 (germline): SGHVS, FQNEAQ. V trimming: 1 base; J trimming: 5 bases; junction bases outside the gene matches: 5.

The V and J genes are TRBV11-2 and TRBJ1-1, with D perhaps TRBD1 (5 bases). The CDR3 runs to 13 residues. Germline V CDR1 and CDR2: SGHAT, FQNNGV. V was clipped by 2 bases and J by 4 bases, with 8 bases between them. This CDR3 reads CASSLKQGTEAFF. CDR3 nucleotide sequence: TGTGCCAGCAGCTTAAAGCAGGGCACTGAAGCTTTCTTT.

The rearrangement links TRBV28 to TRBJ1-2; D uncertain. There are 14 residues in the CDR3. Germline V gene sequence: CDR1 MDHEN, CDR2 SYDVKM. V shed 5 bases and J shed 2 bases, with 12 bases lying between them. DNA for the CDR3: TGTGCCAGCAGTACCCAAGGAGGAAACTATGGCTACACCTTC. It codes for CASSTQGGNYGYTF.

This chain connects TRBV4-1 to TRBJ2-5; TRBD2 might be the D (6 bases). Looked up from germline, CDR1 is MGHRA and CDR2 is YSYEKL. The CDR3 consists of 15 residues. V was trimmed by 0 bases and J by 4 bases, leaving 12 bases between them. This CDR3 reads CASSQDGLASETQYF. CDR3 sequence (DNA): TGCGCCAGCAGCCAAGATGGCCTAGCGTCAGAGACCCAGTACTTC.

This clone was seen more than once but under ten times. The J gene is TRBJ2-5, the V gene TRBV5-1; D possibly matches TRBD1 or TRBD2 (5 bases each). This CDR3 region has 14 residues. The V gene's germline CDR1 is SGHRS and CDR2 YFSETQ. Trimming took off 4 bases at V and 2 bases at J, with 12 bases between the two ends. In nucleotides, the CDR3 is TGCGCCAGCAGCCGGGGCGACGCACAAGAGACCCAGTACTTC. It translates to CASSRGDAQETQYF.

In its sample, this clone was seen a few times. The chain combines TRBV7-9 with TRBJ1-1, with D possibly being TRBD1 (6 bases). V was shortened by 2 bases and J by 7 bases, with 14 bases between the two germline ends. Per the germline V gene, CDR1 is SEHNR and CDR2 is FQNEAQ (reference sequence). The CDR3 contains 14 residues. CDR3 coding DNA: TGTGCCAGCAGCTTAACGTCGGGAGGGGGTGAAGCTTTCTTT. Its protein product is CASSLTSGGGEAFF.

This clone has just a few counts. This specimen includes other DNA sequences encoding the same CDR3. V is TRBV30 and J is TRBJ2-7; TRBD1 might be the D (5 bases). Germline lookup yields CDR1 GTSNPN and CDR2 SVGIG (reference sequence). The CDR3 totals 12 residues. Trimming left V 3 bases short and J 2 bases short, with 8 bases between. The CDR3, as DNA: TGTGCCTGGAGCAGGGCCCCCTACGAGCAGTACTTC. It yields the protein CAWSRAPYEQYF.

The V call is TRBV9, the J call TRBJ2-7; possible D gene TRBD1, 5 bases. The V gene lost 3 bases and the J gene lost 1 base, with 8 bases spanning the gap. CDR1 is SGDLS and CDR2 is YYNGEE in the germline V gene. The CDR3 is made up of 13 amino acids. CDR3 sequence (DNA): TGTGCCAGCAGCGGACAGACGTCCTACGAGCAGTACTTC. As protein: CASSGQTSYEQYF.

The chain is built from TRBV7-9 and TRBJ1-1; D possibly corresponds to TRBD1 (5 bases). The V gene lost 5 bases and the J gene lost 5 bases, with 18 bases spanning the gap. The CDR3 spans 15 residues. Germline values: CDR1 SEHNR, CDR2 FQNEAQ (reference sequence). The CDR3 bases are TGTGCCAGCAGCCAGCAGACGGGGGTTAGGACTGAAGCTTTCTTT. Translating gives CASSQQTGVRTEAFF.

V usage is TRBV6-1 and J usage is TRBJ2-1; possible D gene TRBD2, 6 bases. V lost 5 bases to trimming and J lost 4 bases, with 15 bases between them. The germline CDR1 and CDR2 sequences are MNHNS and SASEGT. This CDR3 contains 15 residues. CDR3: CASSRGTPQYNEQFF. CDR3 coding DNA: TGTGCCAGCAGTCGCGGGACCCCACAGTACAATGAGCAGTTCTTC.

The chain links TRBV18 to TRBJ1-1; maybe TRBD1 (6 bases). CDR1 KGHSH and CDR2 LQKENI come from the germline V gene. There are 15 residues in the CDR3. Trimming pared 3 bases from V and 4 bases from J, leaving 15 bases between. This CDR3 is CASSPPQGQFTEAFF. The CDR3 DNA reads TGTGCCAGCTCACCGCCCCAGGGGCAATTCACTGAAGCTTTCTTT.

Regarding this clone: Other DNA sequences in the sample encode the same CDR3. The genes are TRBV4-1 and TRBJ1-5, with 7 bases aligning to TRBD1. Germline CDR1 MGHRA, CDR2 YSYEKL. This CDR3 spans 14 amino acids. The J segment lost 3 bases and the V segment lost 4 bases, leaving 3 bases of the junction unmatched. CDR3 coding DNA: TGCGCCAGCAGCCTGGGACAGAACAATCAGCCCCAGCATTTT. This sequence encodes CASSLGQNNQPQHF.